Below are 24 T cell receptor beta chains sequenced from a single sample in a study of T-cell reconstitution after alpha-beta-depleted transplantation in children. Unique molecular identifiers tagged the TCRbeta library. TCRdb processed the PCR reads anew with MiXCR; each CDR3 protein has one entry. The sample contains around 200,000 distinct CDR3 sequences, approximately 8.4% of which appear only once. The material was PBMCs, mostly from graft donor cells, obtained 360 days after TCRalphabeta/CD19-depleted stem cell transplant. These receptors came from a male patient aged 2-15 years who had a stem cell transplant for acute myeloid leukemia, so the T cells may come from the graft donor.

The table lists this clonotype with a few counts. J is TRBJ2-7 and V is TRBV12-3 or TRBV12-4, with TRBD2 as a possible D gene (5 bases). The CDR3 runs 14 residues. The V and J ends lost 6 bases and 0 bases respectively, with 12 bases between them. CDR3 loop: CASSLLGDSYEQYF. The CDR3 DNA reads TGTGCCAGCAGCCTCCTCGGGGACTCCTACGAGCAGTACTTC.

This clonotype was found a few times. CDR3 loop: CASSPGLVDQGLFF. The CDR3 nucleotides are TGCGCCAGCAGCCCGGGACTAGTCGATCAGGGACTGTTTTTT. V and J are TRBV5-1 and TRBJ2-2; 8 bases are shared with TRBD2. CDR1 is SGHRS and CDR2 is YFSETQ in the germline V gene. This CDR3 is 14 amino acids long. With V trimmed by 4 bases and J by 14 bases, 13 bases remained unmatched.

This clonotype has at least ten counts. V gene TRBV5-1 combines with J gene TRBJ2-1, with 9 bases fitting TRBD1. The length of the CDR3 is 15 residues. The V gene's germline CDR1 is SGHRS and CDR2 YFSETQ. The V gene end was trimmed by 5 bases and the J gene end by 6 bases; junction bases not matched to a gene: 9. CDR3: CASRQGATGGNEQFF. The CDR3 bases are TGCGCCAGCAGACAAGGGGCGACAGGGGGCAATGAGCAGTTCTTC.

This clonotype was picked up many times. The V call is TRBV12-3 or TRBV12-4, the J call TRBJ2-3; D remains ambiguous. This CDR3 comprises 14 residues. The V gene lost 3 bases and the J gene lost 4 bases, with 11 bases spanning the gap. CDR3 in amino acids: CASSFWKNSDTQYF. The CDR3, as DNA: TGTGCCAGCAGTTTTTGGAAGAATTCAGATACGCAGTATTTT.

This clonotype was found many times. The chain couples TRBV5-8 to TRBJ1-2; D is possibly TRBD1 (5 bases). The CDR3 sequence is 13 residues long. V was pared by 3 bases and J by 4 bases, with 10 bases between. CDR1 and CDR2 (germline): SGHTS, YDEGEE. The CDR3 DNA reads TGTGCCAGCAGCTCGGGGCAGGGCTATGGCTACACCTTC. It translates to CASSSGQGYGYTF.

The V call is TRBV5-1, the J call TRBJ2-3, with D perhaps matching TRBD2 (5 bases). Germline V lookup: CDR1 SGHRS, CDR2 YFSETQ. The CDR3 covers 16 residues. Between the trimmed V and J ends, which lost 1 base and 0 bases, there was a span of 12 bases. In DNA, the CDR3 is TGCGCCAGCAGCTTGTACTTGCTAGCAAGCACAGATACGCAGTATTTT. Its protein product is CASSLYLLASTDTQYF.

Only a few counts were recorded for this clonotype. The chain combines TRBV7-9 with TRBJ2-1; TRBD1 matches 8 bases. The CDR3 consists of 17 residues. The germline gives CDR1 SEHNR, CDR2 FQNEAQ (reference sequence). Trimming removed 5 bases from V and 1 base from J; junction bases left unmatched: 10. CDR3 protein: CASSKLWTGNSYNEQFF. The CDR3 DNA reads TGTGCCAGCAGCAAACTATGGACAGGGAATTCCTACAATGAGCAGTTCTTC.

This rearrangement joins TRBV5-1 to TRBJ2-4, with 10 bases aligning to TRBD1. Per the germline V gene, CDR1 is SGHRS and CDR2 is YFSETQ. J gave up 8 bases and V 3 bases, and 5 bases lay outside the gene matches. This CDR3 is 14 amino acids long. The CDR3 protein is CASSSQTGGDIQYF. In DNA, the CDR3 is TGCGCCAGCAGCTCCCAGACAGGGGGCGACATTCAGTACTTC.

J is TRBJ2-1 and V is TRBV20-1, with 8 bases fitting TRBD1. The CDR3 is made up of 15 amino acids. V dropped 1 base and J dropped 3; count of bases not matched to a gene: 5. Germline CDR1 is DFQATT and CDR2 is SNEGSKA (reference sequence). The CDR3 DNA sequence: TGCAGTGCTAGAGTAGACAGGGGAGGCTACAATGAGCAGTTCTTC. As protein: CSARVDRGGYNEQFF.

There are many counts of this clonotype. The V call is TRBV2, the J call TRBJ1-1; D ambiguous. Trimming pared 2 bases from V and 1 base from J, leaving 11 bases between. Germline V gives CDR1 SNHLY, CDR2 FYNNEI. This CDR3 has 15 amino acids. CDR3 sequence reads: CASSERYLGNTEAFF. CDR3 DNA: TGTGCCAGCAGTGAAAGGTATCTGGGGAACACTGAAGCTTTCTTT.

The table lists this clonotype with many counts. The gene calls are TRBV20-1 and TRBJ2-3; unclear D gene. The V gene's germline CDR1 is DFQATT and CDR2 SNEGSKA (reference sequence). There are 12 residues in the CDR3. For the CDR3, the DNA is TGCAGCGGTAGTGCTTGGTCAGATACGCAGTATTTT. It encodes CSGSAWSDTQYF.

This clonotype has at least ten counts. V is TRBV12-3 or TRBV12-4 and J is TRBJ2-3, with a possible D match to TRBD2 (6 bases). V was clipped by 6 bases and J by 1 base, with 17 bases between them. The CDR3 sequence is 16 residues long. The CDR3 loop reads CASRHAGPGGTDTQYF. For the CDR3, the DNA is TGTGCCAGCAGACACGCGGGACCTGGGGGCACAGATACGCAGTATTTT.

This clonotype was counted between two and nine times. This chain uses TRBV5-1 with TRBJ2-7; no firm D call. The germline V and J ends were trimmed by 7 bases and 4 bases, with 6 bases remaining between them. The CDR3 length is 10 residues. Germline-derived CDR1 and CDR2 are SGHRS and YFSETQ. Here the CDR3 DNA reads TGCGCCAGCTGGCCTTACGAGCAGTACGTC. It yields the protein CASWPYEQYV.

The rearrangement joins TRBV23-1 to TRBJ2-7; TRBD2 aligns across 8 bases. TRBV23-1 is labeled an ORF, and its function is uncertain. The junction had 5 bases not matched to a gene; V was cut back by 1 base and J by 0 bases. The CDR3 has 16 residues. This CDR3 is CASSQLGLGPSYEQYF. CDR3 nucleotides: TGCGCCAGCAGTCAATTGGGACTAGGCCCCTCCTACGAGCAGTACTTC.

The V and J genes are TRBV9 and TRBJ1-1; D gene uncertain. This CDR3 is 15 amino acids long. Per the germline V gene, CDR1 is SGDLS and CDR2 is YYNGEE. Trimming cost V 0 bases and J 3 bases, with 12 bases left between them. CDR3 coding DNA: TGTGCCAGCAGCGTAGAGGCAATGGCGGACACTGAAGCTTTCTTT. Translated: CASSVEAMADTEAFF.

This clonotype showed up many times. The chain employs TRBV6-2 or TRBV6-3 and TRBJ2-7; D gene ambiguous. CDR3 length: 13 amino acids. Between the trimmed V and J ends, which lost 4 bases and 6 bases, there was a span of 13 bases. From germline, CDR1 is MNHEY and CDR2 SVGEGT. The CDR3 is CASSLRPLSEQYF. The CDR3 DNA sequence: TGTGCCAGCAGTTTAAGACCCCTCAGCGAGCAGTACTTC.

Ten or more counts support this clonotype. The chain's CDR3 is CASSFDEQRGYGYTF. The CDR3 nucleotides are TGCGCCAGCAGTTTTGACGAGCAGCGTGGCTATGGCTACACCTTC. The chain combines TRBV5-1 with TRBJ1-2; the D is unclear. V lost 5 bases, J lost 4 bases, and 18 bases lay in between. The CDR3 length is 15 residues. The germline gives CDR1 SGHRS, CDR2 YFSETQ.

The chain carries TRBV24-1 and TRBJ2-5; 8 nucleotides line up with TRBD1. CDR1 and CDR2 from the germline V gene are KGHDR and SFDVKD. The junction had 3 bases not matched to a gene; V was cut back by 5 bases and J by 5 bases. The CDR3 length is 13 residues. DNA for the CDR3: TGTGCCACCAGTGGGAGACAGGGGGAGACCCAGTACTTC. It encodes CATSGRQGETQYF.

This sequence joins TRBV3-1 and TRBJ1-2; 8 nucleotides align to TRBD1. Germline V gene lookup returns CDR1 LGHDT and CDR2 YNNKEL (reference sequence). With V trimmed by 4 bases and J by 3 bases, 4 bases remained unmatched. The CDR3 runs to 14 residues. The CDR3 loop is CASSLTGVDYGYTF. The CDR3 DNA is TGTGCCAGCAGCCTGACAGGGGTGGACTATGGCTACACCTTC.

This chain joins TRBV7-9 and TRBJ2-1; 11 nucleotides align to TRBD1. J gave up 10 bases and V 1 base, and 3 bases lay outside the gene matches. Germline assignment: CDR1 SEHNR and CDR2 FQNEAQ (reference sequence). The CDR3 has 14 amino acids. The CDR3 is CASSLGGQGGEQFF. The CDR3 region has the DNA TGTGCCAGCAGCTTAGGGGGACAGGGGGGCGAGCAGTTCTTC.

J is TRBJ2-7 and V is TRBV7-2, with D hard to call. Deletions cut 3 bases from V and 5 bases from J, with 11 bases between. The CDR3 extends over 13 amino acids. Looked up from germline, CDR1 is SGHTA and CDR2 is FQGNSA. CDR3 in amino acids: CASSFFHWDEQYF. The CDR3 DNA is TGTGCCAGCAGCTTTTTTCACTGGGACGAGCAGTACTTC.

This clonotype has just a few counts. This chain links TRBV20-1 with TRBJ1-2; 9 nucleotides align to TRBD1. After removal of 6 bases from V and 1 base from J, the junction contained 3 bases not matched to a gene. The CDR3 has 13 amino acids. Germline lookup yields CDR1 DFQATT and CDR2 SNEGSKA (reference sequence). The CDR3 is CSAPGQGNYGYTF. CDR3 coding DNA: TGCAGTGCCCCGGGACAGGGTAACTATGGCTACACCTTC.

The chain joins TRBV7-8 to TRBJ2-5; 7 nucleotides agree with TRBD1. CDR3 length equals 14 residues. Germline V gives CDR1 SGHVS, CDR2 FQNEAQ. J lost 5 bases, V lost 5 bases, and 8 bases had no gene match. The DNA for the CDR3 is TGTGCCAGCAGCCTACACAGGGGTGAGGAGACCCAGTACTTC. Translated, it gives CASSLHRGEETQYF.

This clonotype was seen a few times. The V and J genes are TRBV20-1 and TRBJ1-5; D might be TRBD1 (5 bases). The germline gives CDR1 DFQATT, CDR2 SNEGSKA (reference sequence). Deletions cut 3 bases from V and 2 bases from J, with 20 bases between. This CDR3 has 17 amino acids. CDR3 sequence reads: CSASVGRGAVGNQPQHF. The CDR3 region has the DNA TGCAGTGCTAGTGTGGGGAGGGGCGCGGTTGGCAATCAGCCCCAGCATTTT.